Included here is one T cell receptor (beta chain) sequence, with context. This clone was seen just once. Its antigen target is currently unknown. Per-nucleotide qualities are absent, and no much larger clonotype sits a single base away. TCRbeta CDR3 regions were amplified from genomic DNA by means of the immunoSEQ Assay, a bias-controlled multiplex PCR. The paper's data handling went like this. The number of nucleated cells in each sample was estimated by amplification of reference gene primers within the assay. To quantify the absolute abundance of each unique TCRbeta CDR3 rearrangement, sequence reads were collapsed and filtered. For each sample, productive Simpson clonality was calculated by taking the square root of Simpson's diversity index across productive rearrangements. TCRdb mirrors the immuneACCESS table, restricted to in-frame sequences. Some clones are absent from its copies; in checked studies, under half trace to an unresolved V gene, and the reason for the others is unknown. V, J and clone size derive from that table, while D and trimming were established from the DNA sequence. The sample table holds some 220,000 clones, of which roughly four fifths were seen once. Approximately 5% of the sample comes from the top ten.

The data originate from a study of blood T cell repertoires in COVID-19 (dated by TCRdb to about 2020). About the investigation overall: Collaborator samples came from the United States, Italy and Spain and covered acute and convalescent phases of COVID-19. The material from the prospective study consisted of cDNA or gDNA derived from T cells, B-cell-depleted T cells, or PBMCs. Deeply sampled blood TCRbeta repertoires from subjects exposed to, actively infected with, or recovered from COVID-19 were included in the dataset. The repertoires were released in a freely available public database intended as a resource for research on the immune response to SARS-CoV-2. The samples were drawn from the first 160 participants of the ongoing ImmuneRACE study and from 1,254 subjects provided by 6 global collaborators. A de-identified subject ID, COVID-19 status, age in years and sex were almost always included in the sample metadata. HLA class I and class II types, where available, came from metadata supplied by the sample provider rather than from assay-based typing. General findings and caveats noted by the study authors: Clinical and demographic metadata were provided uncurated, with the amount varying by source and participant.

Including cysteine and phenylalanine, the CDR3 has 15 amino acids. Of the read, only the CDR3 DNA is kept; its 45 bases are in frame from base 1. The germline V gene specifies MNHEY as CDR1 and SVGAGI as CDR2. Trimming leaves V shorter by 5 bases and J shorter by 0 bases, with the junction holding 7 bases beyond the gene matches. In Seattle, one collaborating source enrolled patients while the infection was active and tracked those patients longitudinally over the course of disease. Whole blood was collected in K2EDTA tubes by collaborating institutions according to the institutions' own protocols. For TCRbeta analysis, collaborators shipped samples as frozen whole blood, isolated PBMCs, or DNA extracted from either of those sample types.

The TCR originated in a woman aged 70-85 years with COVID-19, enrolled during active disease. The rearranged segments are TRBV6-5 and TRBJ2-7; a stretch of 7 junction bases matches TRBD2. Sequenced: peripheral blood. The CDR3 protein is CASSLRGGPSYEQYF. The DNA is TGTGCCAGCAGTCTACGCGGGGGACCCTCCTACGAGCAGTACTTC.